The rows below give T cell receptor beta chains drawn from one sample of a study of blood T cell repertoires in COVID-19. Clones were sequenced by immunoSEQ multiplex PCR, and TCRdb holds only the in-frame ones, with some missing. This sample yields roughly 290,000 clones, of which roughly 89% are seen a single time; 1.7% belongs to the top ten. The specimen sequenced was PBMCs or T cells enriched from blood (not recorded which). The receptors shown here come from a woman aged 40 to 55 who had recovered from COVID-19. CDR3s include the opening cysteine and the closing phenylalanine or tryptophan. The order of the fields is V gene, clone size, J gene, D gene, CDR3 DNA, CDR3 protein. The D gene is left open where the match is weak. Some rows have no size entry. The others give once, few or many, or a class for an expanded clone.

v_call: TRBV9; clone_size: -; j_call: TRBJ2-1; d_call: TRBD2; cdr3_nt: TGTGCCAGCAGCGTAGCTAGGCGGGGGGGCATCTACAATGAGCAGTTCTTC; cdr3_aa: CASSVARRGGIYNEQFF
v_call: TRBV18; clone_size: few; j_call: TRBJ1-1; d_call: TRBD1; cdr3_nt: TGTGCCAGCTCACCCGACAGGGGGAACACTGAAGCTTTCTTT; cdr3_aa: CASSPDRGNTEAFF
v_call: TRBV6-1; clone_size: -; j_call: TRBJ1-1; d_call: TRBD1; cdr3_nt: TGTGCCAGCAGTGATGGGACAGATAACATGAACACTGAAGCTTTCTTT; cdr3_aa: CASSDGTDNMNTEAFF
v_call: TRBV7-9; clone_size: -; j_call: TRBJ1-1; d_call: -; cdr3_nt: TGTGCCAGCGGCCCGGGCAGGGCGACTACTGAAGCTTTCTTT; cdr3_aa: CASGPGRATTEAFF
v_call: TRBV7-8; clone_size: -; j_call: TRBJ2-7; d_call: TRBD1; cdr3_nt: TGTGCCAGCAGCCCCAGGGGGCGGGACGAGCAGTACTTC; cdr3_aa: CASSPRGRDEQYF
v_call: TRBV29-1; clone_size: -; j_call: TRBJ1-5; d_call: -; cdr3_nt: TGCAGCGTTGCGGGGTTGGATCAGCCCCAGCATTTT; cdr3_aa: CSVAGLDQPQHF
v_call: TRBV4-1; clone_size: -; j_call: TRBJ1-2; d_call: -; cdr3_nt: TGCGCCAGCAGCCAAGTGGGGGGGCGCGACTATGGCTACACCTTC; cdr3_aa: CASSQVGGRDYGYTF
v_call: TRBV18; clone_size: -; j_call: TRBJ1-5; d_call: -; cdr3_nt: TGTGCCAGCTCAAATATAAATCAGCCCCAGCATTTT; cdr3_aa: CASSNINQPQHF
v_call: TRBV19; clone_size: -; j_call: TRBJ2-1; d_call: -; cdr3_nt: TGTGCCAGTAGGGACTCTTTGGGCTACAATGAGCAGTTCTTC; cdr3_aa: CASRDSLGYNEQFF
v_call: TRBV15; clone_size: -; j_call: TRBJ1-2; d_call: -; cdr3_nt: TGTGCCACCAGCAGACCAACTCGGACAGCCTGGAGCTATGGCTACACCTTC; cdr3_aa: CATSRPTRTAWSYGYTF
v_call: TRBV12-3/TRBV12-4; clone_size: -; j_call: TRBJ1-1; d_call: -; cdr3_nt: TGTGCCAGCAAAGGGACTTTGACTGAAGCTTTCTTT; cdr3_aa: CASKGTLTEAFF
v_call: TRBV5-1; clone_size: -; j_call: TRBJ2-1; d_call: TRBD2; cdr3_nt: TGCGCCAGCAGCTTGGCCCTCAGCGGGGGTAGCTCCTACAATGAGCAGTTCTTC; cdr3_aa: CASSLALSGGSSYNEQFF
v_call: TRBV30; clone_size: -; j_call: TRBJ1-5; d_call: -; cdr3_nt: TGTGCCTGGAGTGTCCTTTACAATCAGCCCCAGCATTTT; cdr3_aa: CAWSVLYNQPQHF
v_call: TRBV5-1; clone_size: -; j_call: TRBJ2-1; d_call: -; cdr3_nt: TGCGCCAGCAGCCATCCAAGTAGCAATGAGCAGTTCTTC; cdr3_aa: CASSHPSSNEQFF
v_call: TRBV5-4; clone_size: -; j_call: TRBJ1-2; d_call: TRBD1; cdr3_nt: TGTGCCAGCAGCTTGGGGGGACAGGGGGCGGGAGGCTACACCTTC; cdr3_aa: CASSLGGQGAGGYTF
v_call: TRBV5-6; clone_size: once; j_call: TRBJ1-1; d_call: -; cdr3_nt: TGTGCCAGCAGCCTCCAGGGTCGCACTGAAGCTTTCTTT; cdr3_aa: CASSLQGRTEAFF
v_call: TRBV9; clone_size: -; j_call: TRBJ2-3; d_call: -; cdr3_nt: TGTGCCAGCAGCGTAGGAGGCAGTGTAGATACGCAGTATTTT; cdr3_aa: CASSVGGSVDTQYF
v_call: TRBV3-1/TRBV3-2; clone_size: -; j_call: TRBJ1-2; d_call: TRBD1; cdr3_nt: TGTGCCAGCAGCCTTTCGGACAGGGGCAATGGCTACACCTTC; cdr3_aa: CASSLSDRGNGYTF
v_call: TRBV3-1/TRBV3-2; clone_size: -; j_call: TRBJ1-6; d_call: TRBD1; cdr3_nt: TGTGCCAGCAGCCGATTGGACAGGGCCCTCCACTTT; cdr3_aa: CASSRLDRALHF
v_call: TRBV5-5; clone_size: -; j_call: TRBJ1-3; d_call: -; cdr3_nt: TGTGCCAGCAGCTTGAGACCAGGGTCCGGAAACACCATATATTTT; cdr3_aa: CASSLRPGSGNTIYF
v_call: TRBV2; clone_size: few; j_call: TRBJ1-5; d_call: -; cdr3_nt: TGTGCCAGCAGTGTAGGGGGTCGCAATCAGCCCCAGCATTTT; cdr3_aa: CASSVGGRNQPQHF
v_call: TRBV12-3/TRBV12-4; clone_size: -; j_call: TRBJ1-1; d_call: TRBD1; cdr3_nt: TGTGCCAGCAGCGTTGGACAGGGAAGTGAAGCTTTCTTT; cdr3_aa: CASSVGQGSEAFF
v_call: TRBV3-1/TRBV3-2; clone_size: once; j_call: TRBJ1-6; d_call: -; cdr3_nt: TGTGCCAGCAGCCTGGGGCACCTCGCCTCTCCCCTCCACTTT; cdr3_aa: CASSLGHLASPLHF
v_call: TRBV27; clone_size: -; j_call: TRBJ1-1; d_call: TRBD1; cdr3_nt: TGTGCCAGCAGTTTGGCCATGACAGGGGGGATCTCTGAAGCTTTCTTT; cdr3_aa: CASSLAMTGGISEAFF
v_call: TRBV6-5; clone_size: once; j_call: TRBJ2-1; d_call: -; cdr3_nt: TGTGCCAGCAGTCCAGGGGGGACCGCAGGAAATGAGCAGTTCTTC; cdr3_aa: CASSPGGTAGNEQFF
v_call: TRBV7-6; clone_size: -; j_call: TRBJ2-2; d_call: TRBD2; cdr3_nt: TGTGCCAGCAGCCTTAGCGGGAGTGGTGTCGGGGAGCTGTTTTTT; cdr3_aa: CASSLSGSGVGELFF
v_call: TRBV30; clone_size: -; j_call: TRBJ1-4; d_call: -; cdr3_nt: TGTGCCTGGAGTGGGACTCGGGGAGGGGAAAAACTGTTTTTT; cdr3_aa: CAWSGTRGGEKLFF
v_call: TRBV5-1; clone_size: -; j_call: TRBJ2-1; d_call: -; cdr3_nt: TGCGCCAGCAGCTGGACAGCGACGATTGAGCAGTTCTTC; cdr3_aa: CASSWTATIEQFF
v_call: TRBV27; clone_size: -; j_call: TRBJ2-3; d_call: TRBD2; cdr3_nt: TGTGCCAGCAGTCCACCCGCCGGGACTAGGGGTCGGTCGCAGTATTTT; cdr3_aa: CASSPPAGTRGRSQYF
v_call: TRBV3-1/TRBV3-2; clone_size: -; j_call: TRBJ2-1; d_call: TRBD2; cdr3_nt: TGTGCCAGCAGCCCCAACCCAAGCGGGAGGGCCGGAAATGAGCAGTTCTTC; cdr3_aa: CASSPNPSGRAGNEQFF
v_call: TRBV7-9; clone_size: -; j_call: TRBJ2-3; d_call: TRBD2; cdr3_nt: TGTGCCAGCAACATGGGACTAGCGATCCATACGCAGTATTTT; cdr3_aa: CASNMGLAIHTQYF
v_call: TRBV5-5; clone_size: -; j_call: TRBJ1-2; d_call: TRBD1; cdr3_nt: TGTGCCAGCAGCTTGGACAGGGGATATGGCTACACCTTC; cdr3_aa: CASSLDRGYGYTF
v_call: TRBV14; clone_size: -; j_call: TRBJ1-2; d_call: TRBD1; cdr3_nt: TGTGCCAGCAGTGTCTTCCAGGGGGATTATGGCTACACCTTC; cdr3_aa: CASSVFQGDYGYTF
v_call: TRBV4-1; clone_size: once; j_call: TRBJ2-2; d_call: -; cdr3_nt: TGCGCCAGCAGCCAACCTCCTACCGGGGAGCTGTTTTTT; cdr3_aa: CASSQPPTGELFF
v_call: TRBV5-1; clone_size: few; j_call: TRBJ1-4; d_call: TRBD1; cdr3_nt: TGCGCCAGCAGACAGGGGACTAATGAAAAACTGTTTTTT; cdr3_aa: CASRQGTNEKLFF
v_call: TRBV5-1; clone_size: -; j_call: TRBJ2-2; d_call: TRBD1; cdr3_nt: TGCGCCAGCAGCCCCTTCTGGGGACAGGGAAGCACCGGGGAGCTGTTTTTT; cdr3_aa: CASSPFWGQGSTGELFF
v_call: TRBV19; clone_size: -; j_call: TRBJ2-3; d_call: TRBD1; cdr3_nt: TGTGCCAGTAGTTCACAGGACAGGGGGGTGACAGATACGCAGTATTTT; cdr3_aa: CASSSQDRGVTDTQYF
v_call: TRBV6-1; clone_size: -; j_call: TRBJ2-7; d_call: -; cdr3_nt: TGTGCCAGCAGTGAAGCGCTGTCTAGTGGCTACGAGCAGTACTTC; cdr3_aa: CASSEALSSGYEQYF
v_call: TRBV3-1/TRBV3-2; clone_size: -; j_call: TRBJ1-6; d_call: -; cdr3_nt: TGTGCCAGCAGCCAGCCATTCGGAACAGCATATAATTCACCCCTCCACTTT; cdr3_aa: CASSQPFGTAYNSPLHF
v_call: TRBV6-1; clone_size: -; j_call: TRBJ2-1; d_call: -; cdr3_nt: TGTGCCAGCAGTGAGGCCCTCGGCGGGCTGGATGAGCAGTTCTTC; cdr3_aa: CASSEALGGLDEQFF
v_call: TRBV6-6; clone_size: -; j_call: TRBJ1-6; d_call: -; cdr3_nt: TGTGCCAGCAGAGAAATGGGGGGAGGGAGAAGTTCACCCCTCCACTTT; cdr3_aa: CASREMGGGRSSPLHF
v_call: TRBV7-3; clone_size: -; j_call: TRBJ1-2; d_call: -; cdr3_nt: TGTGCCAGCAGCTTACAGGGAACCTATGGCTACACCTTC; cdr3_aa: CASSLQGTYGYTF
v_call: TRBV3-1/TRBV3-2; clone_size: many; j_call: TRBJ1-2; d_call: TRBD1; cdr3_nt: TGTGCCAGCAGCAAAGGGACAGGCGTTACGAACTATGGCTACACCTTC; cdr3_aa: CASSKGTGVTNYGYTF
v_call: TRBV30; clone_size: -; j_call: TRBJ1-1; d_call: -; cdr3_nt: TGTGCCGCACAGGGAACTGGAGGCGGGAACACTGAAGCTTTCTTT; cdr3_aa: CAAQGTGGGNTEAFF
v_call: TRBV18; clone_size: -; j_call: TRBJ1-3; d_call: TRBD1; cdr3_nt: TGTGCCAGCTCGCATTCCGGGACAGGGCTTACTGGAAACACCATATATTTT; cdr3_aa: CASSHSGTGLTGNTIYF
v_call: TRBV11-3; clone_size: few; j_call: TRBJ2-2; d_call: TRBD2; cdr3_nt: TGTGCCAGCAGCCCTCTAGCGGGGGGGCTGGGCGGGGAGCTGTTTTTT; cdr3_aa: CASSPLAGGLGGELFF
v_call: TRBV18; clone_size: -; j_call: TRBJ2-2; d_call: -; cdr3_nt: TGTGCCAGCTCGAGGGATTCAAACACCGGGGAGCTGTTTTTT; cdr3_aa: CASSRDSNTGELFF
v_call: TRBV29-1; clone_size: -; j_call: TRBJ2-2; d_call: TRBD2; cdr3_nt: TGCAGCGTTCATAGCGGGGCTACCGGGGAGCTGTTTTTT; cdr3_aa: CSVHSGATGELFF
v_call: TRBV19; clone_size: -; j_call: TRBJ2-2; d_call: TRBD2; cdr3_nt: TGTGCCAGTAGTACTAGCGGGAGCGCCGGGGAGCTGTTTTTT; cdr3_aa: CASSTSGSAGELFF
v_call: TRBV9; clone_size: -; j_call: TRBJ2-5; d_call: TRBD1; cdr3_nt: TGTGCCAGCAGCGGAACGGGACAGTCACAAGAGACCCAGTACTTC; cdr3_aa: CASSGTGQSQETQYF
v_call: TRBV4-3; clone_size: -; j_call: TRBJ2-2; d_call: -; cdr3_nt: TGCGCCAGCAGCCGAGGAGCCCGGGAGCTGTTTTTT; cdr3_aa: CASSRGARELFF
v_call: TRBV6-1; clone_size: once; j_call: TRBJ1-6; d_call: TRBD1; cdr3_nt: TGTGCCAGCAGTGAAGCGCTTCAGAGGTTGGGACAGCATAATTCACCCCTCCACTTT; cdr3_aa: CASSEALQRLGQHNSPLHF
v_call: TRBV6-6; clone_size: -; j_call: TRBJ1-2; d_call: TRBD1; cdr3_nt: TGTGCCAGCAGTTACTCAGACAGGGATGGCTACACCTTC; cdr3_aa: CASSYSDRDGYTF
v_call: TRBV3-1/TRBV3-2; clone_size: -; j_call: TRBJ1-2; d_call: -; cdr3_nt: TGTGCCAGCAGCCGCGTCCTCGGGAATGGCTACACCTTC; cdr3_aa: CASSRVLGNGYTF
v_call: TRBV7-9; clone_size: -; j_call: TRBJ1-2; d_call: TRBD1; cdr3_nt: TGTGCCAGCAGCCTAAGACAGGGCGGTGAGGGCTACACCTTC; cdr3_aa: CASSLRQGGEGYTF
v_call: TRBV6-5; clone_size: -; j_call: TRBJ1-1; d_call: TRBD1; cdr3_nt: TGTGCCAGCAGTACCCGGGACAGCATGAACACTGAAGCTTTCTTT; cdr3_aa: CASSTRDSMNTEAFF
v_call: TRBV27; clone_size: -; j_call: TRBJ1-4; d_call: TRBD1; cdr3_nt: TGTGCCAGCAGTACGACGGACAGGCCTTATGAAAAACTGTTTTTT; cdr3_aa: CASSTTDRPYEKLFF